This TCR beta chain stems from a study of T-cell reconstitution after alpha-beta-depleted transplantation in children. This CDR3 comprises 18 residues. The V gene end was trimmed by 3 bases and the J gene end by 2 bases; junction bases not matched to a gene: 14. CDR1 SGHRS and CDR2 YFSETQ come from the germline V gene. A TCRbeta library incorporating unique molecular identifiers was prepared. TCRdb re-analysed the PCR reads in MiXCR, keeping a single row per CDR3 protein. This table holds some 390,000 distinct CDR3 sequences, around 21% found once. The input for sequencing was PBMCs from the stem cell graft donor, taken from the stem cell graft. The chain uses TRBV5-1 and TRBJ1-5, with TRBD1 identical over 7 bases. The TCR was taken from a human donor who donated a stem cell graft to a child with acute myeloid leukemia. The CDR3 coding sequence is TGCGCCAGCAGCTGGACGACAGGGAAGAAGGAAGGCAATCAGCCCCAGCATTTT. Its translation: CASSWTTGKKEGNQPQHF.